This T cell receptor beta chain originates from a study of CXCR3-negative and CXCR3-positive naive CD8 T cells. Germline loops: CDR1 SGHTA, CDR2 FQGNSA. The CDR3 has 14 residues. The TRB libraries of cDNA were built by UMI-labeled 5' RACE. TCRdb reanalyzed the 5' RACE reads and collapses them to one entry per CDR3 protein, without DNA. Its listing shows about 62,000 distinct CDR3 sequences. V usage is TRBV7-2 and J usage is TRBJ1-2. This receptor was identified in a human donor in good health. Some clones in this sample may be carry-over from other donors' samples. What was sequenced was naive CXCR3- CD8+ T cells from blood. The subset: CD45RO-CCR7+CD27+CD95- naive CD8+ T cells lacking CXCR3 (TNR3-). This CDR3 is CASSLTSDNYGYTF.